A single sample is the source of the 5 T cell receptor beta chains below, sequenced in a study of T-cell memory formation after mild COVID-19. MiXCR was run by TCRdb on the 5' RACE reads, yielding one entry per CDR3 protein. The repertoire has about 620,000 distinct CDR3 sequences, under 20% of them found once; the top ten carry about 11%. Sequenced: PBMCs or a T cell subset sorted from them (not recorded which). Receptor source: an adult woman who had mild COVID-19 (a few samples of this study predate the infection). Cell type and time point are not known.

The chain has TRBV29-1 and TRBJ2-7; 8 bases agree with TRBD2. The CDR3 has 15 residues. Germline V gives CDR1 SQVTM, CDR2 ANQGSEA. V was pared by 3 bases and J by 3 bases, with 10 bases of the junction left unmatched. The DNA of the CDR3 is TGCAGCGTTGACGCTCCAGCGGGGGTAAGCTACGAGCAGTACTTC. This codes for CSVDAPAGVSYEQYF.

CDR3 sequence (DNA): TGTGCCAGCAGCTTAGGCGGCAGGGGGTTTCAGCCCCAGCATTTT. This codes for CASSLGGRGFQPQHF. The chain links TRBV7-9 to TRBJ1-5, with TRBD1 matching 7 bases. Per the germline V gene, CDR1 is SEHNR and CDR2 is FQNEAQ (reference sequence). The CDR3 extends over 15 amino acids. After removal of 1 base from V and 6 bases from J, the junction contained 6 bases not matched to a gene.

The V call is TRBV10-3, the J call TRBJ2-5; weak D call: TRBD1 (6 bases). The V gene's germline CDR1 is ENHRY and CDR2 SYGVKD. Between the trimmed V and J ends, which lost 10 bases and 1 base, there was a span of 10 bases. The CDR3 extends over 12 amino acids. The CDR3 spells CATGTSQETQYF. The CDR3 DNA reads as TGTGCCACCGGGACAAGCCAAGAGACCCAGTACTTC.

This clonotype was seen a handful of times. The V and J genes are TRBV12-3 or TRBV12-4 and TRBJ2-1, with D hard to call. The CDR3 length is 16 residues. V lost 3 bases, J lost 0 bases, and 12 bases lay in between. The CDR3 spells CASSLTTQSSYNEQFF. The CDR3 nucleotides are TGTGCCAGCAGTTTGACGACTCAAAGCTCCTACAATGAGCAGTTCTTC.

The sample holds many counts of this clonotype. The rearrangement links TRBV18 to TRBJ2-5, with unresolved D. The CDR3 has 13 residues. The V end lost 6 bases, the J end lost 3 bases, and 11 bases lay between the germline ends. Germline V gene data show CDR1 as KGHSH and CDR2 as LQKENI. CDR3 amino acids: CASSPGDEETQYF. DNA for the CDR3: TGTGCCAGCTCCCCCGGTGACGAAGAGACCCAGTACTTC.